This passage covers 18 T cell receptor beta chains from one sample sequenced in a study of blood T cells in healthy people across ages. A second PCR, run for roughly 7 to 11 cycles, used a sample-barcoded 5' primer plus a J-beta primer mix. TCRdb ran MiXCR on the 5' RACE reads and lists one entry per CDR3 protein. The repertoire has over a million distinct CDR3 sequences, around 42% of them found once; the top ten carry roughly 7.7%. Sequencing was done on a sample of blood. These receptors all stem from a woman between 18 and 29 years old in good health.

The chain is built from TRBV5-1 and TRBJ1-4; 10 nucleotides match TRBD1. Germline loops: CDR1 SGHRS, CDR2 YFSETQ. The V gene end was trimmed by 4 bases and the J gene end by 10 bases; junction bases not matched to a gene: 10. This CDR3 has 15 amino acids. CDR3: CASSEMTGGLGKLFF. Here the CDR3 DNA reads TGCGCCAGCAGCGAAATGACAGGGGGCTTAGGAAAACTGTTTTTT.

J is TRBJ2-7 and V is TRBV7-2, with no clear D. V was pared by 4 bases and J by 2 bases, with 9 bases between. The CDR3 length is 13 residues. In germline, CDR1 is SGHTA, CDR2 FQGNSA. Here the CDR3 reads CASSSEATYEQYF. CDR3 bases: TGTGCCAGCAGCTCCGAGGCGACCTACGAGCAGTACTTC.

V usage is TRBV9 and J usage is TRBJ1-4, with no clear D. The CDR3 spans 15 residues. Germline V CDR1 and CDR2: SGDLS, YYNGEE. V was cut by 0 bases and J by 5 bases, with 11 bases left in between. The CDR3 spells CASSVAPGINEKLFF. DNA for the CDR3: TGTGCCAGCAGCGTAGCCCCGGGAATCAATGAAAAACTGTTTTTT.

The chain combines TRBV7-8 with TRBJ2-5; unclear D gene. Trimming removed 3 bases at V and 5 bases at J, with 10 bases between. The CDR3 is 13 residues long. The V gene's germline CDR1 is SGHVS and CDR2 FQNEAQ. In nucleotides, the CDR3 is TGTGCCAGCAGCTTTGGGGTTGTGGAGACCCAGTACTTC. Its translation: CASSFGVVETQYF.

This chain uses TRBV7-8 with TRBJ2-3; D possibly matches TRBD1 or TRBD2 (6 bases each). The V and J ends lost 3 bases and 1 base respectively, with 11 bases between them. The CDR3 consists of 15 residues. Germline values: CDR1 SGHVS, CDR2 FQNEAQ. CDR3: CASSFYGGGTDTQYF. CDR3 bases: TGTGCCAGCAGCTTTTACGGGGGCGGCACAGATACGCAGTATTTT.

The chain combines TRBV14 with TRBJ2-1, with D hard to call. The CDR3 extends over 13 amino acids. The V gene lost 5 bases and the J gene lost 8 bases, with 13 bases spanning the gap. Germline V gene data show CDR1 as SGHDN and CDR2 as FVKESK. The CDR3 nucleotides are TGTGCCAGCAGCACCTCTAGAACTGATGAGCAGTTCTTC. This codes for CASSTSRTDEQFF.

CDR3 residues: CASSQEGAGATYERYF. CDR3 DNA sequence: TGCGCCAGCAGCCAAGAGGGCGCGGGAGCGACGTACGAGCGGTACTTC. The rearrangement uses TRBV4-1 and TRBJ2-5, with TRBD2 identical over 7 bases. With 0 bases clipped from V and 13 bases from J, the junction kept 17 bases outside the gene matches. Germline V CDR1 and CDR2: MGHRA, YSYEKL. There are 16 residues in the CDR3.

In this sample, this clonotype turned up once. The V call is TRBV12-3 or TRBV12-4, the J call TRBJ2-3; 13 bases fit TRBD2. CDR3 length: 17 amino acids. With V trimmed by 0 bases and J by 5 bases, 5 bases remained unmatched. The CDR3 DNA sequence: TGTGCCAGCAGTTTAGCAGGACTAGCGGGAGTGGTAGATACGCAGTATTTT. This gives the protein CASSLAGLAGVVDTQYF.

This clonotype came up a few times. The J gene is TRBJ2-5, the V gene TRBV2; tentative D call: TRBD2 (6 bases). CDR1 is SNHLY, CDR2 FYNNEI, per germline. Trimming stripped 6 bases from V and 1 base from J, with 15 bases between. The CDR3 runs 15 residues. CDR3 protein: CASRTGVGIQETQYF. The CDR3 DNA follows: TGTGCCAGCAGAACGGGGGTTGGGATCCAAGAGACCCAGTACTTC.

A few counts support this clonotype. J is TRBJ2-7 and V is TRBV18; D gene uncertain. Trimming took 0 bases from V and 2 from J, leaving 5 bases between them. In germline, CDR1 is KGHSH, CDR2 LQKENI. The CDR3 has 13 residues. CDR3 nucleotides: TGTGCCAGCTCACCACCGTCTACCTACGAGCAGTACTTC. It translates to CASSPPSTYEQYF.

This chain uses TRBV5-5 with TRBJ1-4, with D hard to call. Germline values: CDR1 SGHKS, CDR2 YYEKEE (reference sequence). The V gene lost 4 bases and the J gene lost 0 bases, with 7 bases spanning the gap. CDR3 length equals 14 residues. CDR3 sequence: CASSIIATNEKLFF. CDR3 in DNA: TGTGCCAGCAGCATCATCGCAACTAATGAAAAACTGTTTTTT.

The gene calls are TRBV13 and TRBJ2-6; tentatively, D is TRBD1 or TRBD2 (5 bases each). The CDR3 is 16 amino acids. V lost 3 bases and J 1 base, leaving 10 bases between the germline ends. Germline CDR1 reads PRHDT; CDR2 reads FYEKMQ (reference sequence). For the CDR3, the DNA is TGTGCCAGCAGCTTTAATGGGGGTTCTGGGGCCAACGTCCTGACTTTC. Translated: CASSFNGGSGANVLTF.

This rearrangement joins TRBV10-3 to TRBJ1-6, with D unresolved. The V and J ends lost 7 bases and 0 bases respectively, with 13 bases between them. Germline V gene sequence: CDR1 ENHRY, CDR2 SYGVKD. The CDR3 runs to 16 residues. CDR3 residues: CAIKKGESSYNSPLHF. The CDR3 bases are TGTGCCATCAAGAAGGGCGAGAGCTCCTATAATTCACCCCTCCACTTT.

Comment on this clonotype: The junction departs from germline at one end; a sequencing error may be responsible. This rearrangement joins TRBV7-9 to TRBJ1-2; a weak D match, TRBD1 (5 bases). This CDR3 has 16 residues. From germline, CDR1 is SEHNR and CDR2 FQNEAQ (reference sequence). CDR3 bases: TGTGCCAGCAGCTTAACTAGAGGGACCTCTAACTATGGCTGCACCTTC. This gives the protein CASSLTRGTSNYGCTF.

CDR3 nucleotides: TGCGCCAGCAGCTTCGGGACAGGGAGCGACGAGCAGTACTTC. Its protein is CASSFGTGSDEQYF. The chain couples TRBV5-1 to TRBJ2-5, with 9 positions matching TRBD1. The last part of the DNA fits TRBJ2-7 better; the J call may be wrong. There are 14 residues in the CDR3. Per the germline V gene, CDR1 is SGHRS and CDR2 is YFSETQ.

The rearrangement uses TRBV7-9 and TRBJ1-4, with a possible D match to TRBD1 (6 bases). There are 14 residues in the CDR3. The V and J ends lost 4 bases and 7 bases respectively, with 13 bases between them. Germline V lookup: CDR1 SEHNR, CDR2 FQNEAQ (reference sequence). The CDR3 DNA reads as TGTGCCAGCAGCTCTACGGGGGCTAGTGAAAAACTGTTTTTT. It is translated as CASSSTGASEKLFF.

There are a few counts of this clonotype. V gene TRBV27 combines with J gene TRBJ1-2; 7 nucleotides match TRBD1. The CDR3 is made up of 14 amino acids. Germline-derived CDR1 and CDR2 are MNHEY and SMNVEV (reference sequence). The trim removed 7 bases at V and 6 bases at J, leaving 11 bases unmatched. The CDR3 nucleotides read TGTGCCAGCACCACGCTAGGGGGCTTGCATGGCTACACCTTC. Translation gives CASTTLGGLHGYTF.

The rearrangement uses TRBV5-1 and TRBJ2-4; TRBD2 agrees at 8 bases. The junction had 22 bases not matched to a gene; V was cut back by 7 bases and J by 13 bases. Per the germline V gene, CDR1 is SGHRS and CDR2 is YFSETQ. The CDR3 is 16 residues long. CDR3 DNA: TGCGCCAGCGAAACCCGAGCGGGAGTTTCCTACAATGAGCAGTACTTC. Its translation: CASETRAGVSYNEQYF.